This TCR beta chain came from a study of blood T cell repertoires in COVID-19. About the research overall: Material from acute and convalescent COVID-19 was sourced from the United States, Italy and Spain.

In this sample, this clone turned up once. Germline-derived CDR1 and CDR2 are ENHRY and SYGVKD. V was pared by 3 bases and J by 1 base, with 13 bases between. The CDR3 contains 15 residues. In the study's own analysis: Reference gene primer amplification gave nucleated cell count estimates. Clones were sequenced by immunoSEQ multiplex PCR, and TCRdb holds only the in-frame ones, with some missing. That table furnishes V, J and clone size, whereas the DNA furnished D and trimming. The repertoire has about 190,000 clones, around 85% of them found once; the top ten carry approximately 1.1%. The sequenced sample consisted of peripheral blood. The clonotype comes from a man aged 25 to 40 with acute or convalescent COVID-19. The gene calls are TRBV10-3 and TRBJ2-7; TRBD1 might be the D (6 bases). CDR3 loop: CAISDRGRFSYEQYF. The CDR3 DNA follows: TGTGCCATCAGTGACAGGGGACGGTTTTCCTACGAGCAGTACTTC.